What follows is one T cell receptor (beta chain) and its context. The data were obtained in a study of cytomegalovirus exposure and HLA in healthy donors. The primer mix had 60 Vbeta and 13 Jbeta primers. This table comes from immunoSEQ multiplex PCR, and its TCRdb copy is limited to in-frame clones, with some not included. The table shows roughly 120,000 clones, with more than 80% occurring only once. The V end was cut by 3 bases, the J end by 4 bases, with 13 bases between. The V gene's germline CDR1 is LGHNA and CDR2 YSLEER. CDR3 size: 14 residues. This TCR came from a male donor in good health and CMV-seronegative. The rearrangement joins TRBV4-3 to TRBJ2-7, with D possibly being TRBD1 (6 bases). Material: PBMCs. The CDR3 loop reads CASSHSRGSYEQYF. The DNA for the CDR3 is TGCGCCAGCAGCCATAGCAGGGGAAGTTACGAGCAGTACTTC.